The 23 T cell receptor beta chains in this list originate from one sample, sequenced in a study of cytomegalovirus exposure and HLA in healthy donors listed by TCRdb under 2017. The library was produced with the immunoSEQ multiplex PCR assay. A mixture of 60 forward primers for TCR Vbeta segments and 13 reverse primers for TCR Jbeta segments was used in the multiplex PCR. What TCRdb holds here is the immuneACCESS table cut down to in-frame rearrangements. Part of the clones is not present; checked against another copy, under half of the missing clones reflect an unresolved V gene, and the others are unexplained. The sample table holds 68,000 or so clones. The leading ten clones occupy roughly 15% of the sample. The source material was PBMCs. The source of these receptors is a boy aged 10-17 years in good health and CMV-seronegative.

The rearrangement links TRBV6-6 to TRBJ1-4; D unclear. V lost 6 bases and J lost 6, with 17 bases in between. The CDR3 runs 15 residues. Germline CDR1 reads MNHNY; CDR2 reads SVGAGI (reference sequence). CDR3: CASSYGPGGDEKLFF. CDR3 in DNA: TGTGCCAGCAGCTACGGGCCGGGCGGGGATGAAAAACTGTTTTTT.

The chain couples TRBV5-4 to TRBJ1-2, with 7 bases lining up with TRBD1. The CDR3 sequence is 16 residues long. Germline-derived CDR1 and CDR2 are SGHNT and YYREEE (reference sequence). Trimming cost V 4 bases and J 7 bases; bases outside gene matches: 16. The CDR3 reads CASSRGGGGENSGYTF. The CDR3 DNA reads as TGTGCCAGCAGCCGAGGCGGAGGGGGCGAGAATAGTGGCTACACCTTC.

The chain joins TRBV6-6 to TRBJ1-2; TRBD1 matches 8 bases. Germline V gene data show CDR1 as MNHNY and CDR2 as SVGAGI (reference sequence). The CDR3 is 15 amino acids. The V and J ends lost 2 bases and 4 bases, in that order; junction bases with no gene match: 6. The CDR3 DNA reads as TGTGCCAGCAGTTACACGCAGACAGGGGTCTATGGCTACACCTTC. Its translation is CASSYTQTGVYGYTF.

The rearrangement joins TRBV21-1 to TRBJ2-3; the table's D call, TRBD1, has no DNA check behind it. TRBV21-1 is given as a pseudogene. This CDR3 is built from 17 residues. The CDR3 spells CASSGFGPGQVTDTQYF. CDR3 DNA sequence: TGTGCCAGCAGTGGGTTTGGGCCGGGACAGGTAACAGATACGCAGTATTTT.

The chain has TRBV27 and TRBJ2-7, with a possible D match to TRBD2 (6 bases). Germline V gene data show CDR1 as MNHEY and CDR2 as SMNVEV (reference sequence). There are 13 residues in the CDR3. Trimming took 4 bases from V and 11 from J, leaving 18 bases between them. This chain's CDR3 is CASSSSSGRREYF. CDR3 in DNA: TGTGCCAGCAGTTCGTCCAGCGGGCGCCGGGAGTACTTC.

J is TRBJ2-1 and V is TRBV7-3, with a weak D call TRBD2 (6 bases). The CDR3 runs to 19 residues. V gave up 4 bases and J gave up 7 bases, with 29 bases separating them. Looked up from germline, CDR1 is SGHTA and CDR2 is FQGTGA. The CDR3 sequence: CASSSNRLVVAPSGNEQFF. The CDR3, as DNA: TGTGCCAGCAGCTCAAACCGACTAGTGGTAGCCCCTTCGGGGAATGAGCAGTTCTTC. Full variable domain (rest looked up from reference TRBV7-3 and TRBJ2-1): GAGVSQTPSNKVTEKGKYVELRCDPISGHTALYWYRQSLGQGPEFLIYFQGTGAADDSGLPNDRFFAVRPEGSVSTLKIQRTERGDSAVYLCASSSNRLVVAPSGNEQFFGPGTRLTVL.

The genes are TRBV5-5 and TRBJ2-2; D is possibly TRBD1 (5 bases). Trimming pared 1 base from V and 4 bases from J, leaving 8 bases between. The CDR3 spans 14 residues. Germline V gives CDR1 SGHKS, CDR2 YYEKEE (reference sequence). The DNA of the CDR3 is TGTGCCAGCAGCTTGAGACAGTTCACCGGGGAGCTGTTTTTT. Amino acids: CASSLRQFTGELFF.

The chain links TRBV2 to TRBJ1-1; the D gene is possibly TRBD1 (6 bases). CDR3 length: 14 residues. Trimming cost V 3 bases and J 4 bases, with 12 bases left between them. Germline CDR1 SNHLY, CDR2 FYNNEI. In DNA form, the CDR3 reads TGTGCCAGCAGTGACATGGACAGTTCCACTGAAGCTTTCTTT. As protein: CASSDMDSSTEAFF.

This rearrangement joins TRBV29-1 to TRBJ2-6; 7 bases line up with TRBD1. Losses at the gene ends were 4 bases for V and 9 bases for J; bases not matched to a gene: 6. Germline CDR1 is SQVTM and CDR2 is ANQGSEA. This CDR3 is built from 13 residues. In DNA form, the CDR3 reads TGCAGCGTTGCATCGACAGGGTACAACGTCCTGACTTTC. Its translation: CSVASTGYNVLTF.

This chain links TRBV11-3 with TRBJ2-1, with 7 positions matching TRBD2. CDR3 length equals 15 residues. Looked up from germline, CDR1 is SGHNT and CDR2 is YENEEA. V lost 1 base, J lost 0 bases, and 0 bases stayed unmatched. CDR3 in amino acids: CASSLGTSSYNEQFF. DNA of the CDR3: TGTGCCAGCAGCTTAGGGACTAGCTCCTACAATGAGCAGTTCTTC.

This chain joins TRBV30 and TRBJ2-1, with TRBD2 identical over 8 bases. Germline V gene sequence: CDR1 GTSNPN, CDR2 SVGIG (reference sequence). Trimming cost V 2 bases and J 9 bases; bases outside gene matches: 9. This CDR3 spans 14 amino acids. The CDR3 coding sequence is TGTGCCTGGAGTCCTTGGACTAGCAGCAGTGAGCAGTTCTTC. Its translation: CAWSPWTSSSEQFF.

CDR3 in DNA: TGTGCCAGCAGCTTCAGCGATTCTTCGGGGGGTTGGACAGATACGCAGTATTTT. The encoded protein is CASSFSDSSGGWTDTQYF. This chain uses TRBV9 with TRBJ2-3; TRBD2 matches 7 bases. With 4 bases clipped from V and 3 bases from J, the junction kept 17 bases outside the gene matches. Germline values: CDR1 SGDLS, CDR2 YYNGEE. The length of the CDR3 is 18 residues.

The chain uses TRBV12-1 and TRBJ1-2; whether TRBD1, the table's D call, matches the DNA was not checked. TRBV12-1 is deemed a pseudogene. The CDR3 is 15 amino acids. The CDR3 DNA reads as TGTGCCAGCAGCAAATCCGGGACACCGCTTTTAGGCTACACCTTC. Translated, it gives CASSKSGTPLLGYTF.

The rearrangement links TRBV11-2 to TRBJ2-3, with 8 nucleotides matching TRBD2. With V trimmed by 3 bases and J by 1 base, 3 bases remained unmatched. Germline CDR1 SGHAT, CDR2 FQNNGV. The CDR3 runs to 15 residues. The CDR3 bases are TGTGCCAGCAGCTTCGGACTAGCTGGCACAGATACGCAGTATTTT. It is translated as CASSFGLAGTDTQYF.

The chain combines TRBV27 with TRBJ1-2; 9 bases map to TRBD1. CDR1 is MNHEY and CDR2 is SMNVEV in the germline V gene (reference sequence). CDR3 length equals 19 residues. With 3 bases clipped from V and 3 bases from J, the junction kept 17 bases outside the gene matches. CDR3 nucleotide sequence: TGTGCCAGCAGTTTGGCAGGAGAATCGCCGGGACAGGGCTACTATGGCTACACCTTC. Its protein is CASSLAGESPGQGYYGYTF.

This sequence joins TRBV7-2 and TRBJ2-2; D may be TRBD1 (6 bases). This CDR3 spans 17 amino acids. CDR1 is SGHTA, CDR2 FQGNSA, per germline. Trimming pared 4 bases from V and 8 bases from J, leaving 23 bases between. The CDR3: CASSSLRGRADSGELFF. The CDR3 coding sequence is TGTGCCAGCAGCTCACTCAGGGGCAGGGCGGATTCAGGGGAGCTGTTTTTT.

This sequence joins TRBV9 and TRBJ1-1, with D tentatively TRBD1 (6 bases). The CDR3 runs 16 residues. With 0 bases removed from V and 11 bases from J, the gap between germline ends came to 23 bases. CDR1 SGDLS and CDR2 YYNGEE come from the germline V gene. For the CDR3, the DNA is TGTGCCAGCAGCGTAGTGGGGGCGGGGGGGGCTCTTTGTGCTTTCTTT. Translated, it gives CASSVVGAGGALCAFF.

This rearrangement joins TRBV4-3 to TRBJ2-1, with 12 bases lining up with TRBD2. V lost 8 bases to trimming and J lost 8 bases; unmatched junction nucleotides: 13. Germline V gives CDR1 LGHNA, CDR2 YSLEER. The CDR3 loop spans 16 amino acids. The CDR3 spells CASSQEASGRGDEQFF. Written as DNA, the CDR3 is TGCGCCAGCTCCCAAGAGGCTAGCGGGAGGGGCGATGAGCAGTTCTTC.

V and J are TRBV10-3 and TRBJ1-4; tentative D call: TRBD1 (5 bases). The length of the CDR3 is 17 residues. Trimming removed 0 bases at V and 0 bases at J, with 11 bases between. CDR1 and CDR2 from the germline V gene are ENHRY and SYGVKD. The CDR3 spells CAISESSTGATNEKLFF. The CDR3, as DNA: TGTGCCATCAGTGAGTCGTCAACAGGCGCAACTAATGAAAAACTGTTTTTT.

This chain uses TRBV10-3 with TRBJ1-4; 7 bases are a match to TRBD1. The CDR3 has 13 amino acids. Trimming took 6 bases from V and 5 from J; bases not matched to a gene: 3. The germline CDR1 and CDR2 sequences are ENHRY and SYGVKD. The CDR3 sequence: CAIRGGGNEKLFF. DNA of the CDR3: TGTGCCATCAGAGGAGGGGGCAATGAAAAACTGTTTTTT.

The rearrangement links TRBV4-1 to TRBJ1-4; D gene ambiguous. Germline lookup yields CDR1 MGHRA and CDR2 YSYEKL. The V and J ends lost 1 base and 3 bases respectively, with 6 bases between them. The CDR3 extends over 14 amino acids. The CDR3 DNA reads TGCGCCAGCAGCCAAGTTCGCGCTAATGAAAAACTGTTTTTT. Residues: CASSQVRANEKLFF.

V and J are TRBV11-2 and TRBJ1-2, with a tentative D call TRBD1 (5 bases). The germline V gene encodes CDR1 SGHAT and CDR2 FQNNGV. The CDR3 is 13 residues long. V was pared by 5 bases and J by 4 bases, with 11 bases between. The CDR3 spells CASSPGQVYGYTF. The CDR3 DNA reads as TGTGCCAGCAGCCCAGGACAAGTCTATGGCTACACCTTC.

The chain is built from TRBV5-4 and TRBJ1-3; no firm D call. CDR1 and CDR2 from the germline V gene are SGHNT and YYREEE (reference sequence). Trimming took off 4 bases at V and 0 bases at J, with 17 bases between the two ends. The CDR3 consists of 17 residues. The CDR3 loop reads CASSPKKQFHSGNTIYF. The CDR3 bases are TGTGCCAGCAGCCCAAAGAAACAGTTCCACTCTGGAAACACCATATATTTT.